This TCR beta chain was identified in a study of identical twins (dated by TCRdb to 2016 to 2017). A note on the overall study: To test whether fetal clonotypes persist, the study used deep sequencing on TCR alpha and beta repertoires from monozygotic twins, unrelated adults of various ages, and cord blood. To rule out contamination, the twin experiments were replicated at different times with different library preparation protocols. Study-level results and caveats: Because the same donors could not be followed over many years, the conclusions relied on cross-sectional statistical analysis. Recombination models systematically underestimated out-of-frame TCR alpha sharing in monozygotic twins but agreed with sharing between unrelated individuals. Invariant T cells such as MAIT and iNKT could partly confound zero-insertion analyses, though diverse VJ usage argued against this for most clonotypes. The excess sharing between twins in beta out-of-frame sequences was weaker because fewer shared sequences reduced the signal-to-noise ratio. Compared with coincidental sharing between unrelated individuals, out-of-frame TCR alpha sequences shared between twins showed an excess of sequences with low generation probability. Fewer insertions were carried by abundant cord blood beta clonotypes, a similar but weaker trend appeared in young adult naive repertoires, and no such trend appeared in memory repertoires.

Every donor was a healthy Caucasian. Three pairs of female monozygotic twins, all aged roughly 18 to 29 years, made up the twin cohort. The RNA used for TCR libraries was isolated from peripheral blood mononuclear cells. Libraries were made using 5' RACE. The run used an Illumina HiSeq 2000. Template switching introduced a universal primer binding site; the final cDNA contained a unique molecular identifier, enabling accurate counting of TCR cDNA molecules. First-strand cDNA for TCR alpha and beta chains was synthesized from specific primers in the conserved constant-segment region. To control for contamination, every cDNA library carried two barcodes: a SMART-Mk sample barcode plus Illumina barcodes. TruSeq adapter sequences along with Illumina sample barcodes were introduced in two successive PCR steps. The TCR alpha and beta cDNA libraries were sequenced on the Illumina HiSeq platform using custom primers. Turning to the authors' computational methods: Raw reads were processed with MiGEC to extract unique molecular identifiers, and MiXCR was used to determine CDR3 positions. Recombination models were inferred per individual with the repgenHMM and IGoR tools using an EM algorithm. The analysis of shared clonotypes was done with the tcR package in R, with sharing normalized by the product of cloneset sizes. To study raw recombination free of thymic and clonal selection effects, out-of-frame nonproductive sequences were analyzed. Using fastp trimming at Q25 and MiXCR clonotype assembly, TCRdb reanalyzed the public sequencing data and kept in-frame beta chains. One record per CDR3 amino acid sequence lists the most common genes and DNA. The V and J calls reflect TCRdb's pipeline rather than the authors' work. Across this sample there are just under 650,000 distinct CDR3 sequences, with about 7.6% seen only once. The top ten hold roughly 1.6% of the sample.

Worth noting for this clonotype: No cognate antigen has been identified for it. Base qualities are missing; no much larger clone stands one base away.

The V end loses 4 bases and the J end loses 0 bases, and a stretch of 13 bases separates them. Looking up the germline V gene yields CDR1 SGHRS and CDR2 YFSETQ. Reading from cysteine to phenylalanine, the CDR3 counts 16 amino acids. The read is trimmed to its CDR3 DNA, 48 bases read in frame from base 1. These data also formed part of another study, on yellow fever vaccine responses in identical twins. The other study reports the following: According to the authors, in identical twins the way T cells responded to vaccination appeared partly convergent and partly personalized. In the study, vaccine-responding T cell clones were precisely tracked in identical twins.

The receptor comes from a woman aged 18 to 35 in good health. Rearrangement joined TRBV5-1 to TRBJ2-2; there is no confident call for the D gene. Source material: PBMCs. CDR3 sequence: CASSGNTLPNTGELFF. The bases read TGCGCCAGCAGCGGCAACACGTTACCGAACACCGGGGAGCTGTTTTTT.